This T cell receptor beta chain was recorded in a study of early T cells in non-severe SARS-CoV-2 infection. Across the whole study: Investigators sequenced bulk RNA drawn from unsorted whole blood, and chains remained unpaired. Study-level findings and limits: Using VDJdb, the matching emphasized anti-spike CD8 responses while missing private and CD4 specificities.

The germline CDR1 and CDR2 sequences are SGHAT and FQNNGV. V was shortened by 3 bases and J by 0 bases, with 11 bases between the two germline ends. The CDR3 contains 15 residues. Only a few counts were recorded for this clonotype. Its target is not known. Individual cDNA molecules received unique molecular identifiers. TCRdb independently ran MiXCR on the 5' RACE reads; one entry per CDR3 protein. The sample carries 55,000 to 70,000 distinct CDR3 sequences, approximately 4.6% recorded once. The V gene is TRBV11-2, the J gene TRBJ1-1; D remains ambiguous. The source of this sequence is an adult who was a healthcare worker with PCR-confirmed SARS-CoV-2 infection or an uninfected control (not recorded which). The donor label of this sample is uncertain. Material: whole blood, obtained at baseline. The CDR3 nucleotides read TGTGCCAGCAGCTTCTGGTTATCCATGAACACTGAAGCTTTCTTT. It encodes CASSFWLSMNTEAFF.